This TCR beta chain stems from a study of cytomegalovirus exposure and HLA in healthy donors. A multiplex PCR was run with 60 Vbeta primers and 13 Jbeta primers. Libraries were prepared by immunoSEQ multiplex PCR; TCRdb keeps only in-frame clonotypes and omits some of them. The sample shows 200,000 or so clones, about 83% of them seen only once. Trimming at V came to 1 base and at J to 2 bases, leaving 0 bases not matched to a gene. This CDR3 is 14 amino acids long. Per germline, CDR1 MNHNS and CDR2 SASEGT. This TCR derives from a woman aged 25 to 39 in good health and CMV-seropositive. Sequenced sample: PBMCs. The J gene is TRBJ2-7, the V gene TRBV6-1; 9 positions agree with TRBD1. The CDR3 DNA is TGTGCCAGCAGTGAAGGGACAGGGGCCTACGAGCAGTACTTC. Its translation is CASSEGTGAYEQYF.